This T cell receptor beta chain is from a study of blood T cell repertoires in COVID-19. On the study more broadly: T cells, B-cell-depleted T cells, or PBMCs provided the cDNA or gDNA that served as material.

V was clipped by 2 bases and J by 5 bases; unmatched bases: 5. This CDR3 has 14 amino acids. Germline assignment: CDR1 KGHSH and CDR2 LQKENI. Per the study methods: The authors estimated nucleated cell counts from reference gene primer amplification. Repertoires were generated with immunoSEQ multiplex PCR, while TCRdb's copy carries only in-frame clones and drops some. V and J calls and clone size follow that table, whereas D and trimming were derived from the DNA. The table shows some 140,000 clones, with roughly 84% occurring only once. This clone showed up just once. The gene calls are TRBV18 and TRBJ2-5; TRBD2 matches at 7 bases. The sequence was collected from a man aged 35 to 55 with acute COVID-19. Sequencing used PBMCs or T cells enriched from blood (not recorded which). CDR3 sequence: CASSPSAGVETQYF. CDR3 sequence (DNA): TGTGCCAGCTCACCATCTGCGGGAGTGGAGACCCAGTACTTC. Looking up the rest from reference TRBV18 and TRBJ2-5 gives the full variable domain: NAGVMQNPRHLVRRRGQEARLRCSPMKGHSHVYWYRQLPEEGLKFMVYLQKENIIDESGMPKERFSAEFPKEGPSILRIQQVVRGDSAAYFCASSPSAGVETQYFGPGTRLLVL.